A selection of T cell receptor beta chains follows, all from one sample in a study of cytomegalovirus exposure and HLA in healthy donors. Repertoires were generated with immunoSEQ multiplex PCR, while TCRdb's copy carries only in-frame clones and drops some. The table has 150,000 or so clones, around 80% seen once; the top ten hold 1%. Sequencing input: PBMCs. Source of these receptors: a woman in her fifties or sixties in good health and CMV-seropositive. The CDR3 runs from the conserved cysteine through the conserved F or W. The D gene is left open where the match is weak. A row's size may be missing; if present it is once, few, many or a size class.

CDR3aa: CASSSRDRGEANYGYTF
CDR3nt: TGTGCCAGTAGTTCCCGGGACAGGGGGGAAGCTAACTATGGCTACACCTTC
len: 17
abundance: few
j_gene: TRBJ1-2
v_gene: TRBV19
d_gene: TRBD1

CDR3aa: CASSLSAGLAGAEFF
CDR3nt: TGTGCCAGCAGTTTAAGCGCGGGACTAGCGGGAGCAGAGTTCTTC
len: 15
abundance: few
j_gene: TRBJ2-1
v_gene: TRBV28
d_gene: TRBD2

CDR3aa: CASSLNQIGITEAFF
CDR3nt: TGTGCCAGCAGTTTAAACCAGATTGGCATCACTGAAGCTTTCTTT
len: 15
abundance: .
j_gene: TRBJ1-1
v_gene: TRBV27
d_gene: .

CDR3aa: CASSWAGEETQYF
CDR3nt: TGTGCCAGCAGTTGGGCAGGGGAAGAGACCCAGTACTTC
len: 13
abundance: .
j_gene: TRBJ2-5
v_gene: TRBV6-6
d_gene: .

CDR3aa: CASSFRGNTGELFF
CDR3nt: TGTGCCAGCAGCTTTCGAGGGAACACCGGGGAGCTGTTTTTT
len: 14
abundance: .
j_gene: TRBJ2-2
v_gene: TRBV11-3
d_gene: .

CDR3aa: CASAFRGGGGNEQFF
CDR3nt: TGCGCCAGTGCCTTTCGGGGCGGGGGGGGGAATGAGCAGTTCTTC
len: 15
abundance: few
j_gene: TRBJ2-1
v_gene: TRBV4-1
d_gene: TRBD2

CDR3aa: CASSLVGGGYGNEQFF
CDR3nt: TGCGCCAGCAGCTTGGTCGGCGGGGGGTATGGGAATGAGCAGTTCTTC
len: 16
abundance: .
j_gene: TRBJ2-1
v_gene: TRBV5-1
d_gene: TRBD2

CDR3aa: CASSGRDREIGSYGYTF
CDR3nt: TGTGCCAGCAGCGGCCGGGACAGGGAAATCGGCAGCTATGGCTACACCTTC
len: 17
abundance: .
j_gene: TRBJ1-2
v_gene: TRBV9
d_gene: TRBD1

CDR3aa: CASSVDRAGRAFF
CDR3nt: TGTGCCAGCAGTGTTGACAGGGCCGGTCGAGCTTTCTTT
len: 13
abundance: .
j_gene: TRBJ1-1
v_gene: TRBV2
d_gene: TRBD1

CDR3aa: CASSLRLGGGTQYF
CDR3nt: TGTGCCAGCAGCTTACGGTTGGGAGGGGGTACGCAGTATTTT
len: 14
abundance: .
j_gene: TRBJ2-3
v_gene: TRBV7-2
d_gene: .

CDR3aa: CSSSFPDSEPNYGYTF
CDR3nt: TGTTCCAGCAGCTTCCCCGACAGTGAACCTAACTATGGCTACACCTTC
len: 16
abundance: .
j_gene: TRBJ1-2
v_gene: TRBV7-9
d_gene: .

CDR3aa: CAISDLTGGGPQHF
CDR3nt: TGTGCCATCAGTGACCTGACAGGTGGTGGGCCCCAGCATTTT
len: 14
abundance: .
j_gene: TRBJ1-5
v_gene: TRBV10-3
d_gene: .

CDR3aa: CASSTRTGGDQPQHF
CDR3nt: TGTGCCAGCAGCACACGGACAGGGGGTGATCAGCCCCAGCATTTT
len: 15
abundance: .
j_gene: TRBJ1-5
v_gene: TRBV5-5
d_gene: TRBD1

CDR3aa: CASSPPGRGRTDTQYF
CDR3nt: TGTGCCAGCTCACCACCTGGCAGGGGACGCACAGATACGCAGTATTTT
len: 16
abundance: .
j_gene: TRBJ2-3
v_gene: TRBV18
d_gene: .

CDR3aa: CASSHLTGRAEAFF
CDR3nt: TGCGCCAGCAGCCACCTTACAGGGAGGGCTGAAGCTTTCTTT
len: 14
abundance: .
j_gene: TRBJ1-1
v_gene: TRBV4-3
d_gene: .

CDR3aa: CASSSTRATGGPTNEKLFF
CDR3nt: TGTGCCAGCAGCTCCACCCGGGCGACAGGGGGCCCAACTAATGAAAAACTGTTTTTT
len: 19
abundance: .
j_gene: TRBJ1-4
v_gene: TRBV7-2
d_gene: TRBD1

CDR3aa: CASSRGNDSPLHF
CDR3nt: TGTGCCAGCAGCCGGGGTAACGATTCACCCCTCCACTTT
len: 13
abundance: .
j_gene: TRBJ1-6
v_gene: TRBV28
d_gene: .

CDR3aa: CASSLITNTGELFF
CDR3nt: TGTGCCAGCAGTCTAATTACGAACACCGGGGAGCTGTTTTTT
len: 14
abundance: .
j_gene: TRBJ2-2
v_gene: TRBV2
d_gene: .

CDR3aa: CASSQLGGGLAYEQYF
CDR3nt: TGTGCCAGCAGCCAACTTGGTGGGGGACTAGCCTACGAGCAGTACTTC
len: 16
abundance: .
j_gene: TRBJ2-7
v_gene: TRBV14
d_gene: TRBD2

CDR3aa: CAISEGQGIWEQYF
CDR3nt: TGTGCCATCAGTGAAGGACAGGGTATTTGGGAGCAGTACTTC
len: 14
abundance: .
j_gene: TRBJ2-7
v_gene: TRBV10-3
d_gene: TRBD1

CDR3aa: CASSLAMEIRGDTQYF
CDR3nt: TGTGCCAGCAGCTTAGCTATGGAGATACGGGGGGATACGCAGTATTTT
len: 16
abundance: .
j_gene: TRBJ2-3
v_gene: TRBV7-8
d_gene: .

CDR3aa: CASSEQYNEQFF
CDR3nt: TGTGCCAGCAGTGAGCAGTACAATGAGCAGTTCTTC
len: 12
abundance: .
j_gene: TRBJ2-1
v_gene: TRBV2
d_gene: .

CDR3aa: CASSLAQGVVIYGYTF
CDR3nt: TGTGCCAGCAGCTTAGCACAGGGGGTCGTGATCTATGGCTACACCTTC
len: 16
abundance: .
j_gene: TRBJ1-2
v_gene: TRBV7-9
d_gene: TRBD1

CDR3aa: CASSVGSLAGGLADTQYF
CDR3nt: TGTGCCAGCAGCGTAGGGTCTCTAGCGGGAGGGTTAGCAGATACGCAGTATTTT
len: 18
abundance: .
j_gene: TRBJ2-3
v_gene: TRBV9
d_gene: TRBD2

CDR3aa: CASSELGQGNTEAFF
CDR3nt: TGTGCCAGCAGTGAACTGGGACAGGGGAACACTGAAGCTTTCTTT
len: 15
abundance: .
j_gene: TRBJ1-1
v_gene: TRBV2
d_gene: TRBD1

CDR3aa: CASSPGTAQNQPQHF
CDR3nt: TGTGCCAGCAGCCCAGGGACAGCACAGAATCAGCCCCAGCATTTT
len: 15
abundance: .
j_gene: TRBJ1-5
v_gene: TRBV7-2
d_gene: TRBD1

CDR3aa: CASSFTGNSYEQYF
CDR3nt: TGTGCCAGCAGCTTCACAGGAAACTCCTACGAGCAGTACTTC
len: 14
abundance: .
j_gene: TRBJ2-7
v_gene: TRBV9
d_gene: .

CDR3aa: CASSGATGNPYNEQFF
CDR3nt: TGTGCCAGCAGCGGAGCGACAGGGAACCCTTACAATGAGCAGTTCTTC
len: 16
abundance: .
j_gene: TRBJ2-1
v_gene: TRBV9
d_gene: TRBD1

CDR3aa: CASNRVTTNEKLFF
CDR3nt: TGTGCCAGTAACAGAGTTACAACTAATGAAAAACTGTTTTTT
len: 14
abundance: few
j_gene: TRBJ1-4
v_gene: TRBV19
d_gene: .

CDR3aa: CASSETGGHEQFF
CDR3nt: TGTGCCAGCTCAGAGACAGGGGGCCATGAGCAGTTCTTC
len: 13
abundance: .
j_gene: TRBJ2-1
v_gene: TRBV2
d_gene: TRBD1

CDR3aa: CASTPNRTGPQHF
CDR3nt: TGTGCCAGCACTCCCAATAGGACAGGGCCCCAGCATTTT
len: 13
abundance: .
j_gene: TRBJ1-5
v_gene: TRBV7-3
d_gene: TRBD1

CDR3aa: CASRRQGHKDYTF
CDR3nt: TGTGCCAGCAGACGACAGGGACATAAAGACTACACCTTC
len: 13
abundance: .
j_gene: TRBJ1-2
v_gene: TRBV28
d_gene: TRBD1